These 7 T cell receptor beta chains share one sample of origin, sequenced in a study of cytomegalovirus exposure and HLA in healthy donors. The PCR was carried out with 60 Vbeta primers and 13 Jbeta primers. This table comes from immunoSEQ multiplex PCR, and its TCRdb copy is limited to in-frame clones, with some not included. The table has some 150,000 clones, over 75% seen once. Sequencing was performed on PBMCs. The source is a man between 40 and 49 years old in good health and CMV-seronegative.

The rearrangement uses TRBV4-1 and TRBJ2-7; 11 positions agree with TRBD1. The trim removed 1 base at V and 1 base at J, leaving 6 bases unmatched. Per germline, CDR1 MGHRA and CDR2 YSYEKL. The CDR3 spans 17 residues. CDR3 loop: CASSQVDRGQPSYEQYF. Here the CDR3 DNA reads TGCGCCAGCAGCCAAGTGGACAGGGGGCAACCTTCCTACGAGCAGTACTTC.

The genes are TRBV25-1 and TRBJ2-5; D may be TRBD1 (5 bases). V lost 5 bases to trimming and J lost 1 base, with 11 bases between them. The CDR3 extends over 14 amino acids. Germline values: CDR1 MGHDK, CDR2 SYGVNS. The DNA for the CDR3 is TGTGCCAGCAGTACCCCCAGGGTCCAAGAGACCCAGTACTTC. Its translation: CASSTPRVQETQYF. Based on the CDR3 plus reference TRBV25-1 and TRBJ2-5, the full variable domain is EADIYQTPRYLVIGTGKKITLECSQTMGHDKMYWYQQDPGMELHLIHYSYGVNSTEKGDLSSESTVSRIRTEHFPLTLESARPSHTSQYLCASSTPRVQETQYFGPGTRLLVL.

In this sample, this clone turned up once. The genes are TRBV5-6 and TRBJ2-1; D call uncertain. V dropped 2 bases and J dropped 5 bases, with 2 bases sitting between them. This CDR3 region has 11 residues. The germline V gene has CDR1 SGHDT and CDR2 YYEEEE. CDR3 protein: CASSFNNEQFF. The DNA for the CDR3 is TGTGCCAGCAGCTTCAACAATGAGCAGTTCTTC.

V is TRBV2 and J is TRBJ2-7; tentative D call: TRBD1 (5 bases). The CDR3 covers 14 residues. Between the trimmed V and J ends, which lost 7 bases and 5 bases, there was a span of 18 bases. Germline CDR1 SNHLY, CDR2 FYNNEI. CDR3: CASTGMPGFNEQYF. The CDR3 DNA is TGTGCCAGCACCGGAATGCCAGGGTTCAACGAGCAGTACTTC. Complete variable domain (other parts from reference TRBV2 and TRBJ2-7): EPEVTQTPSHQVTQMGQEVILRCVPISNHLYFYWYRQILGQKVEFLVSFYNNEISEKSEIFDDQFSVERPDGSNFTLKIRSTKLEDSAMYFCASTGMPGFNEQYFGPGTRLTVT.

The chain employs TRBV5-3 and TRBJ1-6; perhaps TRBD1 as D (5 bases). TRBV5-3 is an ORF for which the function is uncertain. Trimming shortened V by 1 base and J by 3 bases, and 17 bases separated the two germline ends. The CDR3 totals 18 residues. For the CDR3, the DNA is TGTGCCAGAAGCTTGAAAGGGGATGACTCCGACTATAATTCACCCCTCCACTTT. It specifies CARSLKGDDSDYNSPLHF.

The V gene is TRBV9, the J gene TRBJ1-4; TRBD1 agrees at 7 bases. Germline values: CDR1 SGDLS, CDR2 YYNGEE. V shed 0 bases and J 7 bases; nucleotides not matched to a gene: 6. The CDR3 is 15 residues long. The CDR3 loop is CASSVDQGDFEKLFF. CDR3 in DNA: TGTGCCAGCAGCGTAGACCAGGGGGATTTTGAAAAACTGTTTTTT.

The rearrangement uses TRBV30 and TRBJ1-6, with a possible D match to TRBD1 (6 bases). Looked up from germline, CDR1 is GTSNPN and CDR2 is SVGIG (reference sequence). The germline V and J ends were trimmed by 6 bases and 0 bases, with 12 bases remaining between them. The CDR3 totals 15 residues. CDR3 in amino acids: CACGGASSYNSPLHF. The CDR3 coding sequence is TGTGCCTGTGGGGGGGCCAGCTCCTATAATTCACCCCTCCACTTT.